This T cell receptor (beta chain) was profiled in a study of identical twins. Whole-study results and caveats: The study found weaker excess twin sharing in beta out-of-frame sequences. Within cord blood, abundant beta clonotypes carried fewer insertions, but memory repertoires showed no such trend. Models predicted less out-of-frame TCR alpha sharing in monozygotic twins than was found.

TCRdb called the 5' RACE reads again in MiXCR, with one record for every CDR3 protein. Seen here are 200,000 to 250,000 distinct CDR3 sequences, 10% to 15% observed once, and the top ten hold around 4%. Per the germline V gene, CDR1 is ENHRY and CDR2 is SYGVKD. The CDR3 consists of 16 residues. Turning to this clonotype: Its antigen is undetermined. At one boundary the junction diverges from the germline segment, which might be a read error.

The same specimen was also included in a second study, on yellow fever vaccine responses in identical twins. According to that study: Reports say the vaccine T cell response in twins looked partly convergent and partly personalized.

The sequence derives from a woman between 18 and 29 years old in good health. Sequencing used memory (CD45RO+) T cells sorted from blood. The rearrangement joins TRBV10-3 to TRBJ2-4; tentatively, D is TRBD1 (6 bases). CDR3 coding DNA: TGTACCATCCGAACCCTTTTCGACAGGGCCAAAAACATTCAGTACTTC. Its protein is CTIRTLFDRAKNIQYF.